These T cell receptor beta chains were read from a single sample in a study of cytomegalovirus exposure and HLA in healthy donors. Assay: immunoSEQ multiplex PCR; the TCRdb copy retains only in-frame clones and omits some. The sample records some 160,000 clones, 60% to 80% being singletons. The material sequenced was PBMCs. The receptors derive from a man in his 60s in good health and CMV-seronegative. CDR3s include the opening cysteine and the closing phenylalanine or tryptophan. D genes are given only for firm matches. Some rows have no size entry. The others give once, few or many, or a class for an expanded clone.

J: TRBJ1-4
V: TRBV2
D: TRBD1
size: .
CDR3: CASSSDRGYGKLFF
DNA: TGTGCCAGCAGCTCGGACAGGGGTTATGGAAAACTGTTTTTT

J: TRBJ1-3
V: TRBV28
D: .
size: .
CDR3: CASSLGLSSGNTIYF
DNA: TGTGCCAGCAGTTTGGGACTGAGCTCTGGAAACACCATATATTTT

J: TRBJ2-7
V: TRBV5-1
D: TRBD1
size: .
CDR3: CASSPGDRYEQYF
DNA: TGCGCCAGCAGCCCAGGGGACAGATACGAGCAGTACTTC

J: TRBJ1-1
V: TRBV19
D: .
size: few
CDR3: CASSIGGKVTEAFF
DNA: TGTGCCAGTAGTATAGGAGGGAAGGTCACTGAAGCTTTCTTT

J: TRBJ2-3
V: TRBV9
D: TRBD1
size: .
CDR3: CASSSQYPNPRDRVTPSTDTQYF
DNA: TGTGCCAGCAGCTCCCAGTACCCTAACCCTCGGGACAGGGTAACTCCTAGCACAGATACGCAGTATTTT

J: TRBJ2-1
V: TRBV19
D: TRBD1
size: once
CDR3: CASSTDRGFDNEQFF
DNA: TGTGCCAGTAGTACGGACAGGGGATTTGACAATGAGCAGTTCTTC

J: TRBJ2-1
V: TRBV13
D: .
size: .
CDR3: CASSLARIQGDEQFF
DNA: TGTGCCAGCAGCTTAGCCAGAATTCAGGGCGATGAGCAGTTCTTC

J: TRBJ1-2
V: TRBV18
D: .
size: .
CDR3: CASSQVQNSLYGYTF
DNA: TGTGCCAGCTCTCAGGTCCAAAATTCCCTTTATGGCTACACCTTC

J: TRBJ1-1
V: TRBV28
D: .
size: .
CDR3: CASTPVNTEAFF
DNA: TGTGCCAGCACTCCCGTGAACACTGAAGCTTTCTTT

J: TRBJ2-3
V: TRBV27
D: TRBD2
size: .
CDR3: CASSPGASGSKDTQYF
DNA: TGTGCCAGCAGTCCGGGGGCTAGCGGGAGTAAGGATACGCAGTATTTT

J: TRBJ2-1
V: TRBV5-1
D: TRBD2
size: .
CDR3: CASSLIAGGSSEQFF
DNA: TGCGCCAGCAGCTTGATAGCGGGAGGGTCCTCAGAGCAGTTCTTC

J: TRBJ1-6
V: TRBV11-1
D: TRBD1
size: once
CDR3: CASSLGQYNSPLHF
DNA: TGTGCCAGCAGCTTGGGACAGTATAATTCACCCCTCCACTTT

J: TRBJ2-7
V: TRBV6-5
D: TRBD2
size: .
CDR3: CASKSRTSGYEQYF
DNA: TGTGCCAGCAAATCCAGGACTAGCGGGTACGAGCAGTACTTC

J: TRBJ1-1
V: TRBV18
D: .
size: .
CDR3: CASSPAGGPTEAFF
DNA: TGTGCCAGCTCACCCGCCGGGGGGCCCACTGAAGCTTTCTTT

J: TRBJ2-5
V: TRBV9
D: .
size: .
CDR3: CASSVAPARETQYF
DNA: TGTGCCAGCAGCGTAGCCCCCGCGCGGGAGACCCAGTACTTC

J: TRBJ2-1
V: TRBV7-2
D: .
size: .
CDR3: CASSPDLGQFF
DNA: TGTGCCAGCAGCCCGGACTTGGGGCAGTTCTTC

J: TRBJ2-7
V: TRBV30
D: .
size: once
CDR3: CAWSIRVYEQYF
DNA: TGTGCCTGGAGTATCAGGGTCTACGAGCAGTACTTC

J: TRBJ2-2
V: TRBV29-1
D: TRBD2
size: many
CDR3: CSVEGLAGTGELFF
DNA: TGCAGCGTTGAAGGGCTAGCGGGCACCGGGGAGCTGTTTTTT

J: TRBJ1-5
V: TRBV19
D: .
size: few
CDR3: CASSIDATPRRDQPQHF
DNA: TGTGCCAGTAGTATAGATGCAACTCCCCGGAGGGATCAGCCCCAGCATTTT

J: TRBJ1-6
V: TRBV2
D: TRBD1
size: once
CDR3: CASADRGNSPLNF
DNA: TGTGCCAGCGCGGACAGGGGCAACTCACCCCTCAACTTT

J: TRBJ1-4
V: TRBV5-1
D: .
size: .
CDR3: CASSLAGGEGEKLFF
DNA: TGCGCCAGCAGCTTGGCGGGGGGAGAAGGAGAAAAACTGTTTTTT

J: TRBJ2-7
V: TRBV4-2
D: .
size: .
CDR3: CASSQDAGGYEQSF
DNA: TGTGCCAGCAGCCAAGATGCAGGTGGCTACGAGCAGTCCTTC

J: TRBJ1-1
V: TRBV5-6
D: TRBD1
size: .
CDR3: CASSQRIGGWITEAFF
DNA: TGTGCCAGCAGCCAAAGGATAGGGGGCTGGATCACTGAAGCTTTCTTT

J: TRBJ2-5
V: TRBV19
D: .
size: .
CDR3: CASSTTRQETQYF
DNA: TGTGCCAGTAGTACGACAAGACAAGAGACCCAGTACTTC

J: TRBJ1-3
V: TRBV30
D: .
size: .
CDR3: CAWSKGGSGNTIYF
DNA: TGTGCCTGGAGTAAGGGAGGGTCTGGAAACACCATATATTTT

J: TRBJ1-6
V: TRBV4-2
D: TRBD1
size: .
CDR3: CASSQDRRGLVRNSPLHF
DNA: TGTGCCAGCAGCCAAGATCGAAGGGGGCTAGTTAGGAATTCACCCCTCCACTTT

J: TRBJ2-2
V: TRBV19
D: .
size: .
CDR3: CASSRGRLGNTGELFF
DNA: TGTGCCAGTAGCCGCGGGCGGCTCGGCAACACCGGGGAGCTGTTTTTT

J: TRBJ2-3
V: TRBV4-2
D: TRBD2
size: once
CDR3: CASSQSTAGASTDTQYF
DNA: TGTGCCAGCAGCCAATCTACAGCGGGAGCTAGCACAGATACGCAGTATTTT

J: TRBJ2-5
V: TRBV10-3
D: .
size: .
CDR3: CAISRTSQETQYF
DNA: TGTGCCATCAGTCGGACAAGCCAAGAGACCCAGTACTTC

J: TRBJ2-5
V: TRBV5-1
D: TRBD2
size: .
CDR3: CASSLRAVDSGRETQYF
DNA: TGCGCCAGCAGCTTGCGGGCCGTTGATAGCGGGAGGGAGACCCAGTACTTC

J: TRBJ2-2
V: TRBV9
D: .
size: .
CDR3: CASSIDQGRSGELFF
DNA: TGTGCCAGCAGCATAGACCAGGGAAGGTCGGGGGAGCTGTTTTTT

J: TRBJ1-1
V: TRBV5-6
D: .
size: .
CDR3: CASSLFPGFVEAFF
DNA: TGTGCCAGCAGCTTGTTTCCCGGGTTTGTAGAAGCTTTCTTT

J: TRBJ2-2
V: TRBV9
D: .
size: .
CDR3: CASTRGGTVNTGELFF
DNA: TGTGCCAGCACCCGAGGAGGGACGGTGAACACCGGGGAGCTGTTTTTT

J: TRBJ2-7
V: TRBV9
D: .
size: .
CDR3: CASSARDTSSYEQYF
DNA: TGTGCCAGCAGCGCTCGGGACACCTCCTCCTACGAGCAGTACTTC

J: TRBJ2-2
V: TRBV28
D: .
size: .
CDR3: CASSSPTGELFF
DNA: TGTGCCAGCAGTTCCCCTACCGGGGAGCTGTTTTTT

J: TRBJ1-3
V: TRBV6-5
D: .
size: .
CDR3: CASSLDISGNTIYF
DNA: TGTGCCAGCAGTCTGGACATCTCTGGAAACACCATATATTTT

J: TRBJ1-4
V: TRBV6-5
D: TRBD1
size: .
CDR3: CASSPTGAKGKLFF
DNA: TGTGCCAGCAGTCCGACAGGGGCAAAAGGAAAACTGTTTTTT

J: TRBJ2-7
V: TRBV9
D: TRBD1
size: .
CDR3: CASSEGQGPRGSEQYF
DNA: TGTGCCAGCAGCGAAGGACAGGGGCCCAGGGGGTCCGAGCAGTACTTC

J: TRBJ2-3
V: TRBV5-6
D: TRBD2
size: few
CDR3: CASSLRDYLPQYF
DNA: TGTGCCAGCAGCTTGCGGGACTACCTCCCGCAGTATTTT

J: TRBJ2-5
V: TRBV12-5
D: TRBD1
size: .
CDR3: CASGLVPPGQGQLAQYF
DNA: TGTGCTAGTGGTTTGGTACCCCCGGGACAGGGCCAACTGGCCCAGTACTTC

J: TRBJ1-2
V: TRBV6-5
D: TRBD1
size: once
CDR3: CASSYSQGQGYGYTF
DNA: TGTGCCAGCAGTTACTCACAGGGACAGGGCTATGGCTACACCTTC

J: TRBJ1-2
V: TRBV5-4
D: .
size: .
CDR3: CASSLRTDYGYTF
DNA: TGTGCCAGCAGCTTAAGGACAGACTATGGCTACACCTTC

J: TRBJ2-7
V: TRBV15
D: .
size: few
CDR3: CATSRGASIYEQYF
DNA: TGTGCCACCAGCAGAGGGGCGTCTATCTACGAGCAGTACTTC

J: TRBJ2-1
V: TRBV5-5
D: .
size: .
CDR3: CASSSDAGDSGVF
DNA: TGTGCCAGCAGCTCAGACGCGGGGGATTCAGGGGTCTTC

J: TRBJ1-2
V: TRBV5-1
D: .
size: once
CDR3: CASSLTAFLEGYTF
DNA: TGCGCCAGCAGCCTGACAGCTTTTTTGGAGGGCTACACCTTC

J: TRBJ2-7
V: TRBV29-1
D: .
size: .
CDR3: CSGGTAYEQYF
DNA: TGCAGCGGGGGGACTGCCTACGAGCAGTACTTC

J: TRBJ2-5
V: TRBV5-1
D: TRBD2
size: few
CDR3: CASSSRLAGGPRETQYF
DNA: TGCGCCAGCAGCTCCCGCTTAGCGGGAGGGCCACGGGAGACCCAGTACTTC

J: TRBJ2-6
V: TRBV19
D: TRBD2
size: .
CDR3: CASSIPGLAGSYGANVLTF
DNA: TGTGCCAGTAGTATCCCGGGACTAGCGGGCTCCTATGGGGCCAACGTCCTGACTTTC

J: TRBJ2-1
V: TRBV7-9
D: .
size: .
CDR3: CASSLIEPTRNEQFF
DNA: TGTGCCAGCAGCTTAATCGAACCGACTCGCAATGAGCAGTTCTTC

J: TRBJ2-1
V: TRBV29-1
D: .
size: .
CDR3: CSVERAPGNEQFF
DNA: TGCAGCGTTGAAAGGGCCCCGGGAAATGAGCAGTTCTTC

J: TRBJ2-3
V: TRBV19
D: TRBD1
size: few
CDR3: CASMGQGADTQYF
DNA: TGTGCCAGTATGGGACAGGGGGCAGATACGCAGTATTTT

J: TRBJ2-7
V: TRBV2
D: TRBD1
size: .
CDR3: CASSEGQPGSGYEQYF
DNA: TGTGCCAGCAGTGAGGGACAGCCGGGATCGGGCTACGAGCAGTACTTC

J: TRBJ1-2
V: TRBV5-1
D: TRBD1
size: .
CDR3: CASRRDSYGYTF
DNA: TGCGCCAGCAGGAGGGACAGCTATGGCTACACCTTC

J: TRBJ1-1
V: TRBV5-1
D: TRBD1
size: .
CDR3: CASSFVDRGLMNTEAFF
DNA: TGCGCCAGCAGCTTCGTGGACAGGGGACTAATGAACACTGAAGCTTTCTTT

J: TRBJ1-1
V: TRBV6-5
D: TRBD1
size: once
CDR3: CASSYPGGTEAFF
DNA: TGTGCCAGCAGTTACCCAGGGGGAACTGAAGCTTTCTTT

J: TRBJ2-5
V: TRBV10-2
D: TRBD2
size: .
CDR3: CASSEPHRGGQETQYF
DNA: TGCGCCAGCAGTGAGCCCCACCGGGGGGGACAAGAGACCCAGTACTTC

J: TRBJ2-1
V: TRBV23-1
D: TRBD2
size: .
CDR3: CASRSSGYNEQFF
DNA: TGCGCCAGCAGGTCTAGCGGATACAATGAGCAGTTCTTC

J: TRBJ1-1
V: TRBV30
D: .
size: .
CDR3: CAWIPVSNTEAFF
DNA: TGTGCCTGGATCCCCGTCTCGAACACTGAAGCTTTCTTT

J: TRBJ2-5
V: TRBV6-5
D: .
size: .
CDR3: CASSPRTYQETQYF
DNA: TGTGCCAGCAGCCCCCGGACTTACCAAGAGACCCAGTACTTC